This is a list of T cell receptor beta chains from one sample in a study of blood T cell repertoires in COVID-19. Produced via immunoSEQ multiplex PCR; TCRdb's table is partial and in-frame only. The table lists 20,000 to 30,000 clones, roughly 90% of them singletons. The sample comprised peripheral blood. These receptors all stem from a human donor in a cohort sampled during active COVID-19. The CDR3 runs from the conserved cysteine through the conserved F or W. A D gene is named only where the DNA matches it firmly. Not all rows give a size; the values are once, few, many and, for expanded clones, a class.

J gene: TRBJ2-5; V gene: TRBV28; clone size: .; D gene: .; CDR3 DNA: TGTGCCAGCAGTTTTGGGGGCGGGGAGACCCAGTACTTC; CDR3 protein: CASSFGGGETQYF
J gene: TRBJ2-5; V gene: TRBV3-1/TRBV3-2; clone size: .; D gene: .; CDR3 DNA: TGTGCCAGCAGCCAAGACGCCGGGTACCAAGAGACCCAGTACTTC; CDR3 protein: CASSQDAGYQETQYF
J gene: TRBJ1-5; V gene: TRBV12-3/TRBV12-4; clone size: .; D gene: .; CDR3 DNA: TGTGCCAGCAGTAGGGACAAACAGCAGCCCCAGCATTTT; CDR3 protein: CASSRDKQQPQHF
J gene: TRBJ2-7; V gene: TRBV4-1; clone size: .; D gene: .; CDR3 DNA: TGCGCCAGCAGCCAAGATAGCGGGACAGGGACGCTCTACGAGCAGTACTTC; CDR3 protein: CASSQDSGTGTLYEQYF
J gene: TRBJ2-2; V gene: TRBV13; clone size: .; D gene: .; CDR3 DNA: TGTGCCAGCAGCTTAGCTATCACCGGGGAGCTGTTTTTT; CDR3 protein: CASSLAITGELFF
J gene: TRBJ1-2; V gene: TRBV18; clone size: .; D gene: .; CDR3 DNA: TGTGCCAGCTCACCCAACAGCTACTATGGCTACACCTTC; CDR3 protein: CASSPNSYYGYTF
J gene: TRBJ2-6; V gene: TRBV5-1; clone size: .; D gene: TRBD1; CDR3 DNA: TGCGCCAGCAGCTTCAGTCAGGGGGCGCCTATATCAAACTCTGGGGCCAACGTCCTGACTTTC; CDR3 protein: CASSFSQGAPISNSGANVLTF
J gene: TRBJ2-7; V gene: TRBV6-5; clone size: .; D gene: .; CDR3 DNA: TGTGCCAGCAGCAACCGGGACGGGGGGCCCTACGAGCAGTACTTC; CDR3 protein: CASSNRDGGPYEQYF
J gene: TRBJ1-4; V gene: TRBV7-2; clone size: .; D gene: TRBD1; CDR3 DNA: TGTGCCAGCAGCTTAGCACAGGGGGCAGGGGAAAAACTGTTTTTT; CDR3 protein: CASSLAQGAGEKLFF
J gene: TRBJ1-1; V gene: TRBV5-1; clone size: .; D gene: .; CDR3 DNA: TGCGCCAGCGGCGAAGGCGGTGGCTGGAACACTGAAGCTTTCTTT; CDR3 protein: CASGEGGGWNTEAFF
J gene: TRBJ2-1; V gene: TRBV6-5; clone size: .; D gene: .; CDR3 DNA: TGTGCCAGCAGTTACGGGACACCGTCCTACAATGAGCAGTTCTTC; CDR3 protein: CASSYGTPSYNEQFF
J gene: TRBJ2-3; V gene: TRBV5-1; clone size: .; D gene: TRBD2; CDR3 DNA: TGCGCCAGCAGGGACCTAGCGGGGGGATCCACAGATACGCAGTATTTT; CDR3 protein: CASRDLAGGSTDTQYF
J gene: TRBJ2-2; V gene: TRBV11-3; clone size: few; D gene: TRBD2; CDR3 DNA: TGTGCCAGCAGCAGGACTAGCGGGAACACCGGGGAGCTGTTTTTT; CDR3 protein: CASSRTSGNTGELFF
J gene: TRBJ2-7; V gene: TRBV9; clone size: .; D gene: .; CDR3 DNA: TGTGCCAGCAGCCCAACCGGGTTCCGCTACGAGCAGTACTTC; CDR3 protein: CASSPTGFRYEQYF
J gene: TRBJ2-5; V gene: TRBV5-1; clone size: .; D gene: TRBD2; CDR3 DNA: TGCGCCAGCAGCTTGACGGGGGGGCCCGAGACCCAGTACTTC; CDR3 protein: CASSLTGGPETQYF
J gene: TRBJ2-2; V gene: TRBV5-1; clone size: .; D gene: TRBD2; CDR3 DNA: TGCGCCAGCACCTCTAGCGGGGGAACCCCGGGCACCGGGGAGCTGTTTTTT; CDR3 protein: CASTSSGGTPGTGELFF
J gene: TRBJ2-1; V gene: TRBV6-5; clone size: once; D gene: .; CDR3 DNA: TGTGCCACCACCGGGACAACCTCTTACAGAGAGCAGTTCTTC; CDR3 protein: CATTGTTSYREQFF
J gene: TRBJ1-4; V gene: TRBV4-1; clone size: once; D gene: .; CDR3 DNA: TGCGCCAGCAGCCAAGAATACGGCGGACTGTTTTTT; CDR3 protein: CASSQEYGGLFF
J gene: TRBJ2-3; V gene: TRBV27; clone size: .; D gene: TRBD1; CDR3 DNA: TGTGCCAGCAGTTTCACAGGGGGCTTTCCCGCAGATACGCAGTATTTT; CDR3 protein: CASSFTGGFPADTQYF
J gene: TRBJ1-2; V gene: TRBV13; clone size: .; D gene: .; CDR3 DNA: TGTGCCAGCAGCTTCCGAACGACAGAGCTCTATGGCTACACCTTC; CDR3 protein: CASSFRTTELYGYTF
J gene: TRBJ2-3; V gene: TRBV11-2; clone size: .; D gene: TRBD2; CDR3 DNA: TGTGCCAGCAGGAGGGGCACTAGCGGGGTTAGCACAGATACGCAGTATTTT; CDR3 protein: CASRRGTSGVSTDTQYF
J gene: TRBJ1-2; V gene: TRBV9; clone size: .; D gene: TRBD1; CDR3 DNA: TGTGCCAGCAGCACGACAGGGCCTGGCTACACCTTC; CDR3 protein: CASSTTGPGYTF
J gene: TRBJ1-4; V gene: TRBV6-1; clone size: .; D gene: .; CDR3 DNA: TGTGCCAGCAGTGACCTTCGAGGGCAAGCAACTAATGAAAAACTGTTTTTT; CDR3 protein: CASSDLRGQATNEKLFF
J gene: TRBJ1-2; V gene: TRBV19; clone size: .; D gene: .; CDR3 DNA: TGTGCCAGTAGGCCGACAGGACCCTATGGCTACACCTTC; CDR3 protein: CASRPTGPYGYTF
J gene: TRBJ2-3; V gene: TRBV19; clone size: .; D gene: TRBD2; CDR3 DNA: TGTGCCAGTAGACTGACTAGCGCCTCCGAGGATACGCAGTATTTT; CDR3 protein: CASRLTSASEDTQYF
J gene: TRBJ2-5; V gene: TRBV12-3/TRBV12-4; clone size: .; D gene: .; CDR3 DNA: TGTGCCAGCAGTTTCGAAGAGACCCAGTACTTC; CDR3 protein: CASSFEETQYF
J gene: TRBJ1-2; V gene: TRBV24-1; clone size: .; D gene: TRBD1; CDR3 DNA: TGTGCCACCAGCGACGGACAGGGAAATGGCTACACCTTC; CDR3 protein: CATSDGQGNGYTF
J gene: TRBJ1-1; V gene: TRBV5-1; clone size: few; D gene: .; CDR3 DNA: TGCGCCAGCAGCGGGTTCGGGGGTAGGAGCACTGAAGCTTTCTTT; CDR3 protein: CASSGFGGRSTEAFF
J gene: TRBJ2-7; V gene: TRBV2; clone size: .; D gene: TRBD1; CDR3 DNA: TGTGCCAGCAGCCTCGACAGGGGGCGTGAGCAGTACTTC; CDR3 protein: CASSLDRGREQYF
J gene: TRBJ2-7; V gene: TRBV19; clone size: .; D gene: .; CDR3 DNA: TGTGCCACCCAGGGACTGTCCTACGAGCAGTACTTC; CDR3 protein: CATQGLSYEQYF
J gene: TRBJ1-6; V gene: TRBV7-6; clone size: once; D gene: .; CDR3 DNA: TGTGCCAGCAGCTTAGAGGCGGGGGGACAAAATAATTCACCCCTCCACTTT; CDR3 protein: CASSLEAGGQNNSPLHF
J gene: TRBJ1-1; V gene: TRBV2; clone size: .; D gene: .; CDR3 DNA: TGTGCCAGCAGCCGGACAGTTCAGGGGGAAGCTTTCTTT; CDR3 protein: CASSRTVQGEAFF
J gene: TRBJ1-2; V gene: TRBV19; clone size: .; D gene: .; CDR3 DNA: TGTGCCAGTAGAAGAAACAGGGAGCGGAACTATGGCTACACCTTC; CDR3 protein: CASRRNRERNYGYTF
J gene: TRBJ1-2; V gene: TRBV6-5; clone size: .; D gene: TRBD1; CDR3 DNA: TGTGCCAGCACCCGAGGACAGGGAGGAGAGGATGGCTACACCTTC; CDR3 protein: CASTRGQGGEDGYTF
J gene: TRBJ1-1; V gene: TRBV19; clone size: .; D gene: .; CDR3 DNA: TGTGCCAGTAGTCAGGTCAGGGTATTGGGCACTGAAGCTTTCTTT; CDR3 protein: CASSQVRVLGTEAFF
J gene: TRBJ2-3; V gene: TRBV18; clone size: .; D gene: TRBD1; CDR3 DNA: TGTGCCAGCTCACGGGACAGGGGGTTTTCAGATACGCAGTATTTT; CDR3 protein: CASSRDRGFSDTQYF
J gene: TRBJ1-2; V gene: TRBV6-6; clone size: .; D gene: TRBD1; CDR3 DNA: TGTGCCAGCAGTACCGGGACAGTTGAATATGGCTACACCTTC; CDR3 protein: CASSTGTVEYGYTF
J gene: TRBJ1-1; V gene: TRBV10-1; clone size: few; D gene: .; CDR3 DNA: TGCGCCAGCAGTCTCTCTTCTTCGGGGGAGGACACTGAAGCTTTCTTT; CDR3 protein: CASSLSSSGEDTEAFF
J gene: TRBJ2-3; V gene: TRBV7-8; clone size: .; D gene: .; CDR3 DNA: TGTGCCAGCAGCCCCCCTGGTTCGGGCACAGATACGCAGTATTTT; CDR3 protein: CASSPPGSGTDTQYF